This T cell receptor (beta chain) was captured in a study of blood T cell repertoires in COVID-19. The study recruited people aged about 18 to 89 years across roughly 25 US areas. The repertoire was sequenced with immunoSEQ multiplex PCR; TCRdb's copy has only in-frame clones and lacks some. The sample holds 220,000 or so clones; nearly 90% are singletons and the top ten take about 16%. The length of the CDR3 is 14 residues. The V gene lost 2 bases and the J gene lost 8 bases, with 13 bases spanning the gap. CDR1 is PRHDT, CDR2 FYEKMQ, per germline (reference sequence). The TCR was taken from a man under 40 who had been exposed to COVID-19. Sequenced input: PBMCs or T cells enriched from blood (not recorded which). The chain is built from TRBV13 and TRBJ2-4; D perhaps matches TRBD2 (6 bases). CDR3 in amino acids: CASSLLEGSDIQYF. The CDR3 nucleotides read TGTGCCAGCAGCTTATTGGAGGGGAGTGACATTCAGTACTTC.